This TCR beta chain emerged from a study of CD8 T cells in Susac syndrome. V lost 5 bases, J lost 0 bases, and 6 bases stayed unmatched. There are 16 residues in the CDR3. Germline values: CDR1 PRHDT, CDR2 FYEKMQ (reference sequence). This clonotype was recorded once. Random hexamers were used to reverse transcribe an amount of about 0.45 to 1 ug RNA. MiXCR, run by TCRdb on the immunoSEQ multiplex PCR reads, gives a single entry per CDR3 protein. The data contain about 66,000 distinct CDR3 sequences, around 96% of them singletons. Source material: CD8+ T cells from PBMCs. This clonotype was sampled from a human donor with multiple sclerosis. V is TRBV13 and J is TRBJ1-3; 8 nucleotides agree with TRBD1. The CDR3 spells CASSAWDRSSGNTIYF. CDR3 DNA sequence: TGTGCCAGCAGCGCCTGGGACAGGAGCTCTGGAAACACCATATATTTT.